This T cell receptor beta chain originates from a study of blood T cells in healthy people across ages. The second PCR ran about 6 to 12 cycles with a sample-barcoded 5' primer and J-beta primers. TCRdb analysed the 5' RACE reads with MiXCR anew, one entry per CDR3 protein. The data hold just under 750,000 distinct CDR3 sequences, with about 20% observed a single time. Findings of the study overall: Estimates based on one million T cells were treated as lower bounds.

This clonotype showed up many times. The antigen is not known. Germline CDR1 is SGHRS and CDR2 is YFSETQ. This CDR3 contains 14 residues. Trimming cost V 9 bases and J 0 bases, with 15 bases left between them. Each of the donors had around 9 milliliters of peripheral blood drawn into EDTA-treated Vacutainer tubes. Sequences were obtained from blood. The receptor's source is a man in his 70s in good health. This sequence joins TRBV5-1 and TRBJ1-1; D unresolved. Here the CDR3 reads CAIKVDGLNTEAFF. The CDR3 region has the DNA TGCGCCATCAAGGTGGACGGCCTGAACACTGAAGCTTTCTTT. Combining the CDR3 with reference TRBV5-1 and TRBJ1-1 gives the whole variable domain KAGVTQTPRYLIKTRGQQVTLSCSPISGHRSVSWYQQTPGQGLQFLFEYFSETQRNKGNFPGRFSGRQFSNSRSEMNVSTLELGDSALYLCAIKVDGLNTEAFFGQGTRLTVV.